A selection of T cell receptor beta chains follows, all from one sample in a study of persistence of HIV-infected CD4 T cells. These receptors' antigens are unknown. Assay used: immunoSEQ multiplex PCR; TCRdb lists only in-frame clones, some missing. The repertoire holds about 37,000 clones, approximately 90% seen once, with 1.3% in the top ten. The sequenced sample was CD4+ T cells sorted from PBMCs after approximately 19-hour stimulation, obtained from a patient who received antiretroviral therapy. The receptors stem from an adult man with HIV who was CMV-seropositive. Each CDR3 is given with its conserved first and last residue. D genes are given only for firm matches. Not all rows give a size; the values are once, few, many and, for expanded clones, a class.

J gene: TRBJ2-7
D gene: NA
clone size: NA
V gene: TRBV10-3
CDR3 DNA: TGTGCCATCAGTGTGGACAGTGGGCCCTACGAGCAGTACTTC
CDR3 protein: CAISVDSGPYEQYF

J gene: TRBJ1-1
D gene: TRBD1
clone size: NA
V gene: TRBV7-2
CDR3 DNA: TGTGCCAGCAGCAAAAGACAGGGGCTGAACACTGAAGCTTTCTTT
CDR3 protein: CASSKRQGLNTEAFF

J gene: TRBJ1-4
D gene: NA
clone size: NA
V gene: TRBV4-3
CDR3 DNA: TGCGCCAGCAGCCAAGATCGTCCCAGCTATAATGAAAAACTGTTTTTT
CDR3 protein: CASSQDRPSYNEKLFF

J gene: TRBJ1-1
D gene: NA
clone size: NA
V gene: TRBV3-1/TRBV3-2
CDR3 DNA: TGTGCCAGCAGGCCGCAGTCAGGTTCCACCCACTCTGAAGCTTTCTTT
CDR3 protein: CASRPQSGSTHSEAFF

J gene: TRBJ1-4
D gene: TRBD1
clone size: NA
V gene: TRBV4-2
CDR3 DNA: TGTGCCAGCAGGCCGACAGGGGGCCGGGAAAAACTGTTTTTT
CDR3 protein: CASRPTGGREKLFF

J gene: TRBJ1-2
D gene: NA
clone size: once
V gene: TRBV4-1
CDR3 DNA: TGCGCCAGCAGCCAAGGGGGGAGTGGACAGACATTTAGGGGCTACACCTTC
CDR3 protein: CASSQGGSGQTFRGYTF

J gene: TRBJ1-5
D gene: TRBD1
clone size: NA
V gene: TRBV19
CDR3 DNA: TGTGCCAGTAGTATAGATCGGACAGGCAACAATCAGCCCCAGCATTTT
CDR3 protein: CASSIDRTGNNQPQHF

J gene: TRBJ2-7
D gene: TRBD1
clone size: NA
V gene: TRBV4-1
CDR3 DNA: TGCGCCAGCAGCCTACGGCAGGGGGACGAGCAGTACTTC
CDR3 protein: CASSLRQGDEQYF

J gene: TRBJ1-2
D gene: NA
clone size: NA
V gene: TRBV30
CDR3 DNA: TGTGCCTGGACCCCCCGTCGGAGCTATGGCTACACCTTC
CDR3 protein: CAWTPRRSYGYTF

J gene: TRBJ2-7
D gene: NA
clone size: once
V gene: TRBV18
CDR3 DNA: TGTGCCAGCTCACCGATCCAGGTCCCAGGAGGGGAGCAGTACTTC
CDR3 protein: CASSPIQVPGGEQYF

J gene: TRBJ1-1
D gene: NA
clone size: NA
V gene: TRBV10-2
CDR3 DNA: TGCGCCAGCAGGAGAGGGCAAACTGAAGCTTTCTTT
CDR3 protein: CASRRGQTEAFF

J gene: TRBJ1-1
D gene: TRBD1
clone size: NA
V gene: TRBV18
CDR3 DNA: TGTGCCAGCTCACCATTACCGGGACAGGGCCCCACTGAAGCTTTCTTT
CDR3 protein: CASSPLPGQGPTEAFF

J gene: TRBJ1-2
D gene: TRBD1
clone size: NA
V gene: TRBV7-6
CDR3 DNA: TGTGCCAGCAGCCGACAGGGGAGGAATGGCTACACCTTC
CDR3 protein: CASSRQGRNGYTF

J gene: TRBJ1-6
D gene: NA
clone size: NA
V gene: TRBV3-1/TRBV3-2
CDR3 DNA: TGTGCCAGCAGCCAAGCTCCAGGGCTGAATTCACCCCTCCACTTT
CDR3 protein: CASSQAPGLNSPLHF

J gene: TRBJ2-3
D gene: TRBD2
clone size: NA
V gene: TRBV11-2
CDR3 DNA: TGTGCCAGCAGCTTAGATCGGGCGGGGGGCTCAGATACGCAGTATTTT
CDR3 protein: CASSLDRAGGSDTQYF

J gene: TRBJ1-5
D gene: NA
clone size: NA
V gene: TRBV30
CDR3 DNA: TGTGCCTGGAGTGATGGACGGCCGATTCATCAGCCCCAGCATTTT
CDR3 protein: CAWSDGRPIHQPQHF

J gene: TRBJ1-3
D gene: TRBD1
clone size: NA
V gene: TRBV9
CDR3 DNA: TGTGCCAGCAGCGTAAGGGACAGTAGCTCTGGAAACACCATATATTTT
CDR3 protein: CASSVRDSSSGNTIYF

J gene: TRBJ2-2
D gene: NA
clone size: NA
V gene: TRBV9
CDR3 DNA: TGTGCCAGCAGCGTCAGCGCCGGGGAGCTGTTTTTT
CDR3 protein: CASSVSAGELFF

J gene: TRBJ1-5
D gene: TRBD1
clone size: NA
V gene: TRBV30
CDR3 DNA: TGTGCCTGGTCAATCCACAGGGGTGACAATCAGCCCCAGCATTTT
CDR3 protein: CAWSIHRGDNQPQHF

J gene: TRBJ2-3
D gene: TRBD1
clone size: NA
V gene: TRBV24-1
CDR3 DNA: TGTGCCACCAGTGATTACCGGGACAGGGCAGATACGCAGTATTTT
CDR3 protein: CATSDYRDRADTQYF

J gene: TRBJ2-1
D gene: NA
clone size: NA
V gene: TRBV14
CDR3 DNA: TGTGCCAGCAGCCACAATCGGTACAATGAGCAGTTCTTC
CDR3 protein: CASSHNRYNEQFF

J gene: TRBJ1-4
D gene: NA
clone size: NA
V gene: TRBV18
CDR3 DNA: TGTGCCAGCTCACCATCCGGCGGGGGGCGTAATGAAAAACTGTTTTTT
CDR3 protein: CASSPSGGGRNEKLFF

J gene: TRBJ2-2
D gene: TRBD1
clone size: once
V gene: TRBV5-4
CDR3 DNA: TGTGCCAGCTTCAGGGACAGGGCTGTTTCCGGGGAGCTGTTTTTT
CDR3 protein: CASFRDRAVSGELFF

J gene: TRBJ2-1
D gene: TRBD2
clone size: NA
V gene: TRBV16
CDR3 DNA: TGTGCCAGCAGCCAATCTAGGACTAGCGGGAGAGGGCAGTTCTTC
CDR3 protein: CASSQSRTSGRGQFF

J gene: TRBJ1-1
D gene: NA
clone size: NA
V gene: TRBV19
CDR3 DNA: TGTGCCAGTAGTTCCGGGGGGACTGAAGCTTTCTTT
CDR3 protein: CASSSGGTEAFF

J gene: TRBJ1-5
D gene: TRBD1
clone size: NA
V gene: TRBV5-6
CDR3 DNA: TGTGCCAGCAGCCCCGGGACAGGGAGCAATCAGCCCCAGCATTTT
CDR3 protein: CASSPGTGSNQPQHF

J gene: TRBJ2-7
D gene: NA
clone size: once
V gene: TRBV19
CDR3 DNA: TGTGCCAGTAGTCCGGGACGGTCCTACGAGCAGTACTTC
CDR3 protein: CASSPGRSYEQYF

J gene: TRBJ2-6
D gene: NA
clone size: NA
V gene: TRBV18
CDR3 DNA: TGTGCCAGCTCACCGCTCTTTAGAGGGGGAACCTCTGGGGCCAACGTCCTGACTTTC
CDR3 protein: CASSPLFRGGTSGANVLTF

J gene: TRBJ2-7
D gene: NA
clone size: NA
V gene: TRBV18
CDR3 DNA: TGTGCCAGCTCGCCGGGAGCCAACTACGAGCAGTACTTC
CDR3 protein: CASSPGANYEQYF

J gene: TRBJ1-5
D gene: TRBD1
clone size: NA
V gene: TRBV6-5
CDR3 DNA: TGTGCCAGCAGCCCCTATCAGGGGGTAAATCAGCCCCAGCATTTT
CDR3 protein: CASSPYQGVNQPQHF

J gene: TRBJ1-5
D gene: NA
clone size: NA
V gene: TRBV7-8
CDR3 DNA: TGTGCCAGCAGCTTAGGACAGCAGGATCAGCCCCAGCATTTT
CDR3 protein: CASSLGQQDQPQHF

J gene: TRBJ2-2
D gene: TRBD1
clone size: NA
V gene: TRBV5-8
CDR3 DNA: TGTGCCAGCAGCCCTGGGACAGGGAGTAACACCGGGGAGCTGTTTTTT
CDR3 protein: CASSPGTGSNTGELFF

J gene: TRBJ2-3
D gene: TRBD2
clone size: NA
V gene: TRBV3-1/TRBV3-2
CDR3 DNA: TGTGCCAGCAGCCCGCGGGAGGGCCGCACAGATACGCAGTATTTT
CDR3 protein: CASSPREGRTDTQYF

J gene: TRBJ1-6
D gene: NA
clone size: NA
V gene: TRBV30
CDR3 DNA: TGTGCCTCCCGCAGCTCCTATAATTCACCCCTCCACTTT
CDR3 protein: CASRSSYNSPLHF

J gene: TRBJ2-1
D gene: NA
clone size: NA
V gene: TRBV11-3
CDR3 DNA: TGTGCCAGCAGCCTCTTCGGGGACGAAAGCAATGAGCAGTTCTTC
CDR3 protein: CASSLFGDESNEQFF

J gene: TRBJ2-7
D gene: NA
clone size: NA
V gene: TRBV30
CDR3 DNA: TGTGCCTGCTCTGGGGGAGCTATCTACGAGCAGTACTTC
CDR3 protein: CACSGGAIYEQYF

J gene: TRBJ2-7
D gene: NA
clone size: NA
V gene: TRBV30
CDR3 DNA: TGTGCCTGGAGTGTCGACCCCCCGAGCCACGAGCAGTACTTC
CDR3 protein: CAWSVDPPSHEQYF

J gene: TRBJ2-5
D gene: NA
clone size: NA
V gene: TRBV2
CDR3 DNA: TGTGCCACCTGGGGACACACAAGGGAGACCCAGTACTTC
CDR3 protein: CATWGHTRETQYF

J gene: TRBJ1-2
D gene: NA
clone size: NA
V gene: TRBV27
CDR3 DNA: TGTGCCAGCAGTTCCCGTTCTTCGACAGTTGGCTATGGCTACACCTTC
CDR3 protein: CASSSRSSTVGYGYTF

J gene: TRBJ2-5
D gene: NA
clone size: once
V gene: TRBV11-3
CDR3 DNA: TGTGCCAGCAGCGATGGGGGGTTGCAGACCCAGTACTTC
CDR3 protein: CASSDGGLQTQYF

J gene: TRBJ1-1
D gene: NA
clone size: NA
V gene: TRBV30
CDR3 DNA: TGTGCCTGGAGTGTACTTGCAGGGACGAACACTGAAGCTTTCTTT
CDR3 protein: CAWSVLAGTNTEAFF

J gene: TRBJ1-1
D gene: NA
clone size: once
V gene: TRBV7-9
CDR3 DNA: TGTGCCAGCAGCTTAGTGGATCCGAACACTGAAGCTTTCTTT
CDR3 protein: CASSLVDPNTEAFF

J gene: TRBJ2-1
D gene: NA
clone size: once
V gene: TRBV25-1
CDR3 DNA: TGTGCCAGCAGGGGACCAGGTATTGAGCAGTTCTTC
CDR3 protein: CASRGPGIEQFF

J gene: TRBJ1-1
D gene: NA
clone size: once
V gene: TRBV7-9
CDR3 DNA: TGTGCCAGCACCGAAAGGAGTGGGAACACTGAAGCTTTCTTT
CDR3 protein: CASTERSGNTEAFF

J gene: TRBJ2-2
D gene: NA
clone size: NA
V gene: TRBV3-1/TRBV3-2
CDR3 DNA: TGTGCCAGCCGAGGAGGGGCATCGAACACCGGGGAGCTGTTTTTT
CDR3 protein: CASRGGASNTGELFF